The T cell receptor (beta chain) under discussion was sequenced for a study of blood T cells in healthy people across ages. Points from the study as a whole: Shifts in expanded clonotypes may have been confounded by donor CMV status, which was unknown.

CDR3 size: 15 residues. The germline gives CDR1 MGHRA, CDR2 YSYEKL. Sample-barcoded 5' priming and a J-beta primer mix drove a second PCR of about 6 to 12 cycles. Each CDR3 protein gets one entry after TCRdb re-called the 5' RACE reads with MiXCR. The sample gives about 1.4 million distinct CDR3 sequences, around 59% of which show up once; over 5.5% is in the top ten. Per sample, extraction of total RNA gave at least 6 micrograms in every case. As regards this clonotype: Its matching antigen is unknown. One junction end disagrees with the germline gene, perhaps due to a read error.

The sequenced material came from blood. The TCR sequence derives from a man aged 18 to 35 in good health. This sequence joins TRBV4-1 and TRBJ2-1, with TRBD1 matching over 11 bases. The CDR3: CAGSPWTGGGNEQFF. CDR3 DNA: TGCGCCGGCAGCCCATGGACAGGGGGCGGGAATGAGCAGTTCTTC.